This T cell receptor beta chain was retrieved from a study of cytomegalovirus exposure and HLA in healthy donors. At the level of the study: An earlier analysis identified 120 million or so unique TCR beta sequences in about 180 million T cells. Study-level results: In a later analysis, the majority of CMV-associated beta chains seemingly showed HLA restriction. The study designated over 150 TCR beta chains cytomegalovirus-associated.

It was with 60 Vbeta and 13 Jbeta primers that the PCR ran. TCRdb's table, derived via immunoSEQ multiplex PCR, lists solely in-frame clones and lacks some. The sample consists of around 140,000 clones, around 78% of them appearing once. The CDR3 runs 16 residues. Germline trimming cut 1 base from V and 2 bases from J; bases unmatched to any gene: 7. Germline values: CDR1 LNHNV, CDR2 YYDKDF (reference sequence). Donors showed nominal health when sampled, although they likely had unrecorded immune exposures. This clone was recorded once. Its antigen remains unidentified. V gene TRBV15 combines with J gene TRBJ2-7; 8 bases match TRBD2. The sample was PBMCs. This clonotype originated in a man aged 35 to 55 in good health and CMV-seronegative. The CDR3 DNA follows: TGTGCCACCAGCAGAGTTACAGCGGGAGATCCCTACGAGCAGTACTTC. Translating it yields CATSRVTAGDPYEQYF.